Listed here are 7 T cell receptor beta chains from one sample, sequenced in a study of blood T cell repertoires in COVID-19. TCRdb's table, derived via immunoSEQ multiplex PCR, lists solely in-frame clones and lacks some. The data contain 37,000 or so clones, approximately 86% of them singletons. Sequencing was performed on peripheral blood. The receptors come from a human donor in a cohort sampled during active COVID-19.

The rearrangement joins TRBV7-9 to TRBJ1-2; 8 nucleotides line up with TRBD1. The V gene end was trimmed by 5 bases and the J gene end by 2 bases; junction bases not matched to a gene: 16. In germline, CDR1 is SEHNR, CDR2 FQNEAQ (reference sequence). The CDR3 runs 18 residues. CDR3 sequence reads: CASSPTAAGTGANYGYTF. The DNA for the CDR3 is TGTGCCAGCAGCCCTACAGCAGCGGGGACAGGAGCAAACTATGGCTACACCTTC.

This clone was picked up a small number of times. This chain connects TRBV6-1 to TRBJ2-1, with D tentatively TRBD2 (5 bases). Trimming shortened V by 4 bases and J by 7 bases, and 20 bases separated the two germline ends. Germline V gene sequence: CDR1 MNHNS, CDR2 SASEGT. The CDR3 spans 16 residues. The CDR3 DNA sequence: TGTGCCAGCAGTGGAGAGGGCCCCCTAAACGGGAATGAGCAGTTCTTC. Translated: CASSGEGPLNGNEQFF.

This clone was counted a few times. The V call is TRBV15, the J call TRBJ1-1; possibly TRBD1 for D (5 bases). CDR1 LNHNV and CDR2 YYDKDF come from the germline V gene (reference sequence). V was trimmed by 0 bases and J by 4 bases, leaving 9 bases between them. The CDR3 spans 14 residues. CDR3 amino acids: CATSRDRQGTEAFF. The DNA of the CDR3 is TGTGCCACCAGCAGAGATCGGCAGGGCACTGAAGCTTTCTTT.

The chain has TRBV7-9 and TRBJ2-5; 10 bases are shared with TRBD2. This CDR3 is 16 amino acids long. Trimming at V came to 4 bases and at J to 5 bases, leaving 10 bases not matched to a gene. The germline gives CDR1 SEHNR, CDR2 FQNEAQ (reference sequence). The CDR3 sequence is CASSSLSGGAGETQYF. Written as DNA, the CDR3 is TGTGCCAGCAGCTCATTGAGCGGGGGGGCCGGGGAGACCCAGTACTTC. Complete variable domain (other parts from reference TRBV7-9 and TRBJ2-5): DTGVSQNPRHKITKRGQNVTFRCDPISEHNRLYWYRQTLGQGPEFLTYFQNEAQLEKSRLLSDRFSAERPKGSFSTLEIQRTEQGDSAMYLCASSSLSGGAGETQYFGPGTRLLVL.

The chain has TRBV11-3 and TRBJ2-3; maybe TRBD2 (6 bases). This CDR3 is 19 amino acids long. In germline, CDR1 is SGHNT, CDR2 YENEEA. Trimming pared 1 base from V and 6 bases from J, leaving 26 bases between. CDR3 in amino acids: CASSLGSYDGGFYIDTQYF. Written as DNA, the CDR3 is TGTGCCAGCAGCTTAGGCTCCTACGACGGGGGTTTTTACATCGATACGCAGTATTTT.

The V call is TRBV7-2, the J call TRBJ2-7, with a tentative D call TRBD1 (6 bases). This CDR3 has 13 residues. CDR1 SGHTA and CDR2 FQGNSA come from the germline V gene. V lost 0 bases to trimming and J lost 4 bases, with 7 bases between them. Here the CDR3 reads CASSLAGTYEQYF. CDR3 bases: TGTGCCAGCAGCTTAGCGGGGACATACGAGCAGTACTTC.

The chain uses TRBV18 and TRBJ2-5, with D tentatively TRBD2 (7 bases). CDR1 is KGHSH and CDR2 is LQKENI in the germline V gene. CDR3 length: 13 residues. Deletions cut 4 bases from V and 3 bases from J, with 9 bases between. The DNA of the CDR3 is TGTGCCAGCTCACGGGGGGGCGAAGAGACCCAGTACTTC. This encodes CASSRGGEETQYF.